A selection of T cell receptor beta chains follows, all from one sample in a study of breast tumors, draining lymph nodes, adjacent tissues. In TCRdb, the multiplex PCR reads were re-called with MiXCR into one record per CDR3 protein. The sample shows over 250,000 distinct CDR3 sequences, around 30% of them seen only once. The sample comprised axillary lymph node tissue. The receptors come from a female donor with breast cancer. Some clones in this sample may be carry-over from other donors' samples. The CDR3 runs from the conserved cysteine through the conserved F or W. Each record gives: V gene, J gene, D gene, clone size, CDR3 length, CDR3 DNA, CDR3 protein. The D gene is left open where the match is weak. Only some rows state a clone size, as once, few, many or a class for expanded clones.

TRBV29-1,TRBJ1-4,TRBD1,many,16,TGCAGCGCTTCCCGGGACAGGGTGGGGACAAATGAAAAACTGTTTTTT,CSASRDRVGTNEKLFF
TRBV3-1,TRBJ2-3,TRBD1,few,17,TGTGCCAGCAGCCAAGATTCCGGGACAGGGGGTACGGATACGCAGTATTTT,CASSQDSGTGGTDTQYF
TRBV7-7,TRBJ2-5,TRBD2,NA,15,TGTGCTAGCAGCCTGGGACTAGCGGGTAGAGAGACCCAGTACTTC,CASSLGLAGRETQYF
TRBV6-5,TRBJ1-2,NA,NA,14,TGTGCCAGCTCCCTCGGGAGACCTGGTTATGGCTACACCTTC,CASSLGRPGYGYTF
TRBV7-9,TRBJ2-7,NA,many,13,TGTGCCAGCTCTAGGAGGGGCCCCTACGAGCAGTACTTC,CASSRRGPYEQYF
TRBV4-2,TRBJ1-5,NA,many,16,TGTGCCAGCAGCCCTATCAACGGGACAAACAATCAGCCCCAGCATTTT,CASSPINGTNNQPQHF
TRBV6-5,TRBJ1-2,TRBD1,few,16,TGTGCCAGCAGTCACTCTAAGGGGGCGATACGATCCGGCTACACCTTC,CASSHSKGAIRSGYTF
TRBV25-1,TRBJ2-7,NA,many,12,TGTGCCAGCAGCGGACAGGCGGGACTAGTGTACTTC,CASSGQAGLVYF
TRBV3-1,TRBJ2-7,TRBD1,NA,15,TGTGCCAGCAGCTCAGCTAGGGGGCTAGGCTACGAGCAGTACTTC,CASSSARGLGYEQYF
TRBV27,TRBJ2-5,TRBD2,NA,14,TGTGCCAGCAGTTGGCGGCTAGCGGAAGAGACCCAGTACTTC,CASSWRLAEETQYF
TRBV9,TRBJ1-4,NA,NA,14,TGTGCCAGCAGCGTAGGTCCCTGGGGGGAAAAACTGTTTTTT,CASSVGPWGEKLFF
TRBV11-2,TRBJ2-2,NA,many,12,TGTGCCAGCAGTTTAGGAGCGGGGGAGCTGTTTTTT,CASSLGAGELFF
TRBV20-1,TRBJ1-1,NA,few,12,TGCAGTGCTAGGACGGAGAACACTGAAGCTTTCTTT,CSARTENTEAFF
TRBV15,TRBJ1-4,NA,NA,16,TGTGCCACCAGCGGGGAAGATGGGACTAGCGGTGAAAAACTGTTTTTT,CATSGEDGTSGEKLFF
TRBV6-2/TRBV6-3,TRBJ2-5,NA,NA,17,TGTGCCAGCAGAACCGGGACCCACAGAACGATCCAAGAGACCCAGTACTTC,CASRTGTHRTIQETQYF
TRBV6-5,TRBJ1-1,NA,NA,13,TGTGCCAGCAGTTTAGCGGACAGAGCTGAAGCTTTCTTT,CASSLADRAEAFF
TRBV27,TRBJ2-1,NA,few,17,TGTGCCAGCAGTTCGCTACTGACCGTAAGTGGCTACAATGAGCAGTTCTTC,CASSSLLTVSGYNEQFF
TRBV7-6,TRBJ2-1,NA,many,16,TGTGCCAGCAGCTTAGAGGACTCAAACTCCTACAATGAGCAGTTCTTC,CASSLEDSNSYNEQFF
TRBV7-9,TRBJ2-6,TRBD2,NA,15,TGTGCCAGCAGCATGGGAGGGGAGGGGGCCAACGTCCTGACTTTC,CASSMGGEGANVLTF
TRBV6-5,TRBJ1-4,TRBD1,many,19,TGTGCCAGCAGTTACTCAACCGGGACAGGGCTAACAACTAATGAAAAACTGTTTTTT,CASSYSTGTGLTTNEKLFF
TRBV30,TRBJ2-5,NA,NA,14,TGTGCCTGGAGTGTGGGGGCAGGCCAAGAGACCCAGTACTTC,CAWSVGAGQETQYF
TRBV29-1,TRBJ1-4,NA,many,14,TGCAGCGTGGGAACCGGGGGGGATGGTGAAAAACTGTTTTTT,CSVGTGGDGEKLFF
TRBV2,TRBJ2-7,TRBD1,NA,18,TGTGCCAGCAGCCAAGCCGGGACAGGAGGCCTTCACTCCTACGAGCAGTACTTC,CASSQAGTGGLHSYEQYF
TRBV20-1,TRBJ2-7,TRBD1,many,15,TGCAGTGCTAGACCTAGACAGGGCCGGACCTACGAGCAGTACTTC,CSARPRQGRTYEQYF
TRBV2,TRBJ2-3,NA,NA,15,TGTGCCAGCAGTGAATACAGGGTTCGCACAGATACGCAGTATTTT,CASSEYRVRTDTQYF
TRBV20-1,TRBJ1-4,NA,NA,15,TGCAGTGCTAGCCTCACGCGGGGGAGTGGCGAAAAACTGTTTTTT,CSASLTRGSGEKLFF
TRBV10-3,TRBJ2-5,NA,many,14,TGTGCCATCAGTGCGGAGGCAGTAGGAGAGACCCAGTACTTC,CAISAEAVGETQYF
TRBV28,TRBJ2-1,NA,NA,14,TGTGCCAGCAGTCCGTATACCGTCCCCGGTGAGCAGTTCTTC,CASSPYTVPGEQFF
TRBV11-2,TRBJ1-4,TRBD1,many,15,TGTGCCAGCAGCTTAGGGGACAGAGACGTGGAAAAACTGTTTTTT,CASSLGDRDVEKLFF
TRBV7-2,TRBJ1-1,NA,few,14,TGTGCCAGCAGCTTAGGTCAGGGGAGCACTGAAGCTTTCTTT,CASSLGQGSTEAFF
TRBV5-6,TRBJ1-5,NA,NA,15,TGTGCCAGCAGCTTGGGTCAGGCAGGGAGACAGCCCCAGCATTTT,CASSLGQAGRQPQHF
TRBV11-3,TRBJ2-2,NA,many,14,TGTGCCAGCAGCTCTAGCGTGAACACCGGGGAGCTGTTTTTT,CASSSSVNTGELFF
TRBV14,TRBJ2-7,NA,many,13,TGTGCCAGCAGCCAAGCTGAGGCGGGGGAGCAGTACTTC,CASSQAEAGEQYF
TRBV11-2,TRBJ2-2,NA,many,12,TGTGCCAGCAGCCCTAAAGATGGGGAGCTGTTTTTT,CASSPKDGELFF
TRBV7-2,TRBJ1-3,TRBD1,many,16,TGTGCCAGCAGCCCCAACGACAGGGTGGCTGGAAACACCATATATTTT,CASSPNDRVAGNTIYF
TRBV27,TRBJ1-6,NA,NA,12,TGTGCCAGCAGTTTAATGGATTCACCCCTCCACTTT,CASSLMDSPLHF
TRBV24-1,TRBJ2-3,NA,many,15,TGTGCCACCAGTGATCCGCTCCAGCTCACAGATACGCAGTATTTT,CATSDPLQLTDTQYF
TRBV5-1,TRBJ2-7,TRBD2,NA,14,TGCGCCAGCAGCTGGGGCGGGAGGTATGACGAGCAGTACTTC,CASSWGGRYDEQYF
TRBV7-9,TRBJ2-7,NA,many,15,TGTGCCAGCAGCGCCGCAGGGGCGGATCGCTCCGAGCAGTACTTC,CASSAAGADRSEQYF
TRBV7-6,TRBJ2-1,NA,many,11,TGTGCCAGCAGGGGGGCGGATGAGCAGTTCTTC,CASRGADEQFF
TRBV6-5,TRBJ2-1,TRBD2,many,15,TGTGCCAGCAGTTACTCGGGCGGGAGTAGTAATGAGCAGTTCTTC,CASSYSGGSSNEQFF
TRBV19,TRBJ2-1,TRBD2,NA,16,TGTGCCAGTAGTATGGGGACTAGCGGGAGACAGAATGAGCAGTTCTTC,CASSMGTSGRQNEQFF
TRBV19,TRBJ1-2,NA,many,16,TGTGCCAGTAGACCTTTCGCGACAGCGACTAACTATGACTACACCTTC,CASRPFATATNYDYTF
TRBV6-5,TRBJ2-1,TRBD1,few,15,TGTGCCAGCAGGGCTGGACAGGGGGGATTGAATGAGCAGTTCTTC,CASRAGQGGLNEQFF
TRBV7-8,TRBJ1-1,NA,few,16,TGTGCCAGCTTTAGGGCTATAGTGGGCACGGACACTGAAGCTTTCTTT,CASFRAIVGTDTEAFF